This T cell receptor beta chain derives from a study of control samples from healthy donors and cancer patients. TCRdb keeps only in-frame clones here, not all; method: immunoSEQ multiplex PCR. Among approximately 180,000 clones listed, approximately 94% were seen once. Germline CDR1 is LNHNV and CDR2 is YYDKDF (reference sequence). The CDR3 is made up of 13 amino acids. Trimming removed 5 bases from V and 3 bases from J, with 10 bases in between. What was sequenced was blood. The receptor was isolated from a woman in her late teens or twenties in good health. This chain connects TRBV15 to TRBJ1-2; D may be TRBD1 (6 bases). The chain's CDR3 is CATSERQDYGYTF. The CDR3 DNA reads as TGTGCCACCAGCGAAAGACAGGACTATGGCTACACCTTC.